Presented here are 15 T cell receptor beta chains from one specimen sequenced in a study of T cells in Graves' hyperthyroidism and ophthalmopathy. RNA transcripts yielded amplified TCR beta CDR3 regions. The TCR CDR3 was amplified in a first-round RT-PCR using the HTBI primer set. TCRdb fed the multiplex PCR reads into MiXCR, producing one record per CDR3 protein. The repertoire includes more than 500,000 distinct CDR3 sequences, more than 45% of them detected once, and 15% to 20% sits in the top ten. The material sequenced was peripheral blood or thyroid tissue (not recorded which). Receptor source: an adult woman with Graves' disease, either hyperthyroidism or ophthalmopathy (not recorded which).

This clonotype has a count of ten or more. V is TRBV19 and J is TRBJ1-1, with D possibly matching TRBD1 (5 bases). The length of the CDR3 is 13 residues. Trimming pared 6 bases from V and 6 bases from J, leaving 14 bases between. Germline loops: CDR1 LNHDA, CDR2 SQIVND (reference sequence). Written as DNA, the CDR3 is TGTGCCAGTAGCCGGGGGAGTGGCCCTGAAGCTTTCTTT. Protein sequence: CASSRGSGPEAFF.

This clonotype was seen only a few times. The CDR3 nucleotides read TGCAGCGTTGAGAAGGCCAGCCAATATCAAGAGACCCAGTACTTC. Translating it yields CSVEKASQYQETQYF. The chain uses TRBV29-1 and TRBJ2-5; the D is unclear. This CDR3 is built from 15 residues. Per germline, CDR1 SQVTM and CDR2 ANQGSEA. V was clipped by 3 bases and J by 2 bases, with 16 bases between them.

This clonotype was recorded a few times. CDR3 loop: CASSSARQGTGNTIYF. DNA for the CDR3: TGTGCCAGCAGCTCAGCTAGACAGGGAACTGGAAACACCATATATTTT. The V and J genes are TRBV7-8 and TRBJ1-3; 7 bases line up with TRBD1. From germline, CDR1 is SGHVS and CDR2 FQNEAQ. CDR3 length: 16 residues. After removal of 4 bases from V and 2 bases from J, the junction contained 8 bases not matched to a gene. Combining the CDR3 with reference TRBV7-8 and TRBJ1-3 gives the whole variable domain GAGVSQSPRYKVAKRGQDVALRCDPISGHVSLFWYQQALGQGPEFLTYFQNEAQLDKSGLPSDRFFAERPEGSVSTLKIQRTQQEDSAVYLCASSSARQGTGNTIYFGEGSWLTVV.

This clonotype came up many times. The CDR3, as DNA: TGTGCCAGCAGCGCCAGCCGGGGAGATGGCTACACCTTC. Its translation is CASSASRGDGYTF. The chain recombines TRBV11-2 with TRBJ1-2; no clear D. The V end was cut by 5 bases, the J end by 6 bases, with 13 bases between. The CDR3 extends over 13 amino acids. Per germline, CDR1 SGHAT and CDR2 FQNNGV.

Points on this clonotype: At one end, the junction sequence differs from germline, possibly due to a read error. J is TRBJ2-5 and V is TRBV7-9, with 7 positions matching TRBD1. Germline V gene sequence: CDR1 SEHNR, CDR2 FQNEAQ (reference sequence). CDR3 size: 17 residues. The CDR3 DNA is TGTGCCAGCAGCTCCCCCCGGGACAGACGCCATAAGGAGACCCGGTACTTC. Residues: CASSSPRDRRHKETRYF.

The chain combines TRBV28 with TRBJ2-2; D possibly uses TRBD1 or TRBD2 (5 bases each). This CDR3 has 15 residues. V dropped 2 bases and J dropped 7 bases, with 14 bases sitting between them. Germline values: CDR1 MDHEN, CDR2 SYDVKM. This CDR3 reads CASSLNVEGNGELFF. For the CDR3, the DNA is TGTGCCAGCAGTTTAAATGTCGAGGGGAACGGGGAGCTGTTTTTT. The full variable domain, completed using reference TRBV28 and TRBJ2-2, is DVKVTQSSRYLVKRTGEKVFLECVQDMDHENMFWYRQDPGLGLRLIYFSYDVKMKEKGDIPEGYSVSREKKERFSLILESASTNQTSMYLCASSLNVEGNGELFFGEGSRLTVL.

This sequence joins TRBV19 and TRBJ1-5; D not certain. The V gene lost 3 bases and the J gene lost 9 bases, with 9 bases spanning the gap. This CDR3 region has 12 residues. CDR1 is LNHDA and CDR2 is SQIVND in the germline V gene (reference sequence). Here the CDR3 DNA reads TGTGCCAGTAGTATGGGTGTAGGGCCCCAGCATTTT. Protein product: CASSMGVGPQHF.

This clonotype was observed a few times. This chain connects TRBV29-1 to TRBJ1-6, with TRBD1 matching over 9 bases. Per germline, CDR1 SQVTM and CDR2 ANQGSEA. This CDR3 is 14 amino acids long. The J segment lost 9 bases and the V segment lost 4 bases, leaving 7 bases of the junction unmatched. CDR3 DNA: TGCAGCGTTGCCGAGGGACAGGGTACTTCACCCCTCCACTTT. It codes for CSVAEGQGTSPLHF.

The gene calls are TRBV7-2 and TRBJ1-2; D might be TRBD1 (5 bases). Germline V gene lookup returns CDR1 SGHTA and CDR2 FQGNSA. With 5 bases removed from V and 4 bases from J, the gap between germline ends came to 23 bases. The CDR3 loop spans 17 amino acids. The CDR3 loop reads CASSLKLRTGDSYGYTF. In DNA, the CDR3 is TGTGCCAGCAGCCTAAAACTGCGGACCGGGGACTCCTATGGCTACACCTTC. Using reference TRBV7-2 and TRBJ1-2 for the parts outside the CDR3, the full variable domain is GAGVSQSPSNKVTEKGKDVELRCDPISGHTALYWYRQSLGQGLEFLIYFQGNSAPDKSGLPSDRFSAERTGGSVSTLTIQRTQQEDSAVYLCASSLKLRTGDSYGYTFGSGTRLTVV.

The chain carries TRBV29-1 and TRBJ1-1; D not certain. CDR3 length: 12 residues. The germline CDR1 and CDR2 sequences are SQVTM and ANQGSEA. V lost 7 bases to trimming and J lost 3 bases, with 12 bases between them. The CDR3 DNA reads as TGCAGCGCTAGCGTGAGGTACACTGAAGCTTTCTTT. This gives the protein CSASVRYTEAFF.

Notes on this clonotype: The junction and the germline gene differ at one end; a read error may be behind it. In nucleotides, the CDR3 is TGTGCCAGCAGCCTGATATCTGGGGCCAACGCCCTGACTTTC. Protein sequence: CASSLISGANALTF. The V and J genes are TRBV7-2 and TRBJ2-6; possible D gene TRBD1, 5 bases. The CDR3 contains 14 residues. CDR1 and CDR2 from the germline V gene are SGHTA and FQGNSA.

Comment on this clonotype: A much larger clone sits a single nucleotide away, making a read error possible. The chain combines TRBV11-2 with TRBJ2-7; D possibly corresponds to TRBD1 (5 bases). Germline-derived CDR1 and CDR2 are SGHAT and FQNNGV. The CDR3 extends over 14 amino acids. CDR3 sequence: CASSQQGAHLEQCF. CDR3 DNA sequence: TGTGCCAGCAGCCAGCAGGGTGCCCACCTCGAGCAGTGCTTC.

This clonotype has a handful of counts. The J gene is TRBJ2-7, the V gene TRBV3-1; 7 bases map to TRBD1. Germline trimming cut 2 bases from V and 2 bases from J; bases unmatched to any gene: 6. CDR1 is LGHDT, CDR2 YNNKEL, per germline (reference sequence). This CDR3 spans 15 amino acids. The CDR3 sequence: CASSQQDRYPYEQYF. Here the CDR3 DNA reads TGTGCCAGCAGCCAACAGGACAGGTACCCCTACGAGCAGTACTTC.

The chain couples TRBV6-5 to TRBJ1-1; a possible D gene is TRBD1 (5 bases). The CDR3 has 17 amino acids. CDR1 and CDR2 (germline): MNHEY, SVGAGI. V lost 0 bases and J lost 0, with 14 bases in between. The CDR3 sequence: CASSYSLGTTVNTEAFF. The DNA for the CDR3 is TGTGCCAGCAGTTACTCCTTGGGGACGACGGTGAACACTGAAGCTTTCTTT.

In its sample, this clonotype was seen many times. The chain combines TRBV20-1 with TRBJ2-5; no clear D. This CDR3 comprises 12 residues. Looked up from germline, CDR1 is DFQATT and CDR2 is SNEGSKA (reference sequence). In nucleotides, the CDR3 is TGCTCATGGAAGGGTGTCCAAGAGACCCAGTACTTC. It is translated as CSWKGVQETQYF.